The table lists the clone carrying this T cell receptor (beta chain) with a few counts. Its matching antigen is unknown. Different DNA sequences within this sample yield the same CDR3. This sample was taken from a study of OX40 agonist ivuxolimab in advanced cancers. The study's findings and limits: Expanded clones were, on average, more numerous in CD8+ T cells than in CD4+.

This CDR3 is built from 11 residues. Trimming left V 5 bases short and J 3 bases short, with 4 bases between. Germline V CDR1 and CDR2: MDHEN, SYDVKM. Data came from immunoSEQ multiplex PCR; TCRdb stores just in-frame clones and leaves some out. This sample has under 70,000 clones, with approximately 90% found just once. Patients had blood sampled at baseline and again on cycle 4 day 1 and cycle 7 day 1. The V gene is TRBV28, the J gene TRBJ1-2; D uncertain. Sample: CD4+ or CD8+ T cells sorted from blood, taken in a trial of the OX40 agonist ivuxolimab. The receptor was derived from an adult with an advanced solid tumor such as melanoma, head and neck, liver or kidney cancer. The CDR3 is CASSLDYGYTF. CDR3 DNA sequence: TGTGCCAGCAGTCTCGACTATGGCTACACCTTC.